The source of this T cell receptor beta chain is a study of cytomegalovirus exposure and HLA in healthy donors (dated by TCRdb to about 2017). For the study in its entirety: According to an earlier analysis of around 600 of the donors, about 170 million T cells yielded some 120 million unique TCR beta sequences and 276 Gb of sequence data. The study was designed to test whether signatures of past pathogen exposure could be identified by cataloging public T cell receptors. The study profiled the T cell repertoires of some 610 subjects by immunosequencing and related them to cytomegalovirus serostatus. An earlier analysis of approximately 580 of the donors used high-throughput TCR beta sequencing to judge whether each TCR beta V gene segment behaved as functional or pseudogenic. The later analysis used no new phenotypic data to find candidate immune exposures, relying instead on TCR beta sequences and their occurrence across donors. Donor age, sex, ethnicity and CMV serostatus were collected together with the repertoire data. High-throughput TCR immunosequencing, statistical association of individual TCRs with disease status, and machine learning were combined to predict cytomegalovirus infection status. In a later genetic analysis, genome-wide SNP genotypes for 398 of the 666 donors were used, and that subset was treated as a discovery cohort. Along with the roughly 610-subject first cohort, a separate validation cohort of about 110 different subjects was used. Among the 398 genotyped donors, approximately 82% belonged to the genetic ancestry cluster associated with self-reported Caucasian donors. Roughly 5 DR-DQ haplotypes were handled as single units for association and clustering, since linkage in the cohort was strong. In a later analysis, previously published TCR beta repertoires from 550 to 750 donors were re-analyzed and high-resolution HLA genotyping was added so that TCR occurrence patterns could be studied. All discovery cohort repertoires had been generated on a single sequencing platform. About 300 gigabases of sequencing data and 80 million or so unique TCR sequences were included in an early release covering roughly 600 HLA-typed donors. Class I and class II HLA loci were covered by the typing at four-digit resolution. Across around 400 genotyped donors of the cohort, an average of roughly 200,000 unique TCR beta nucleotide sequences per donor were sequenced, and approximately 17% of those sequences were non-productive. The number of donors typed differed by locus, with 629-630 for A, B, C, DRB1 and DQB1, approximately 500 for DQA1, 600 to 610 for DPA1, and around 450 for DPB1. Beyond this particular receptor, the publication reports: At a false discovery rate of 0.05, a later analysis linked 16,000 or so TCR beta sequences to specific HLA alleles. In an earlier analysis of several hundred of the donors, most TCR beta V segments were observed in productive rearrangements about 90% or about 30% of the time, broadly matching IMGT annotations. According to a later analysis, parvovirus B19, influenza, CMV and Epstein-Barr virus appeared linked to several top co-occurrence clusters. The study gave a list of about 160 TCR beta chains associated with cytomegalovirus. The presence/absence analyses assumed that sequencing depth was roughly uniform across donors, and that assumption may not be true. The sequencing pipeline was judged likely to have produced a cluster of highly shared sequence variants as a technical artifact. Assigning TCR associations to individual alleles was difficult when HLA alleles, especially DR and DQ, strongly co-occurred. The classifier was reported to diagnose cytomegalovirus status with high specificity and sensitivity in both the original and validation cohorts. The cohort was sequenced for TCR beta chains only, and without alpha or paired-chain data the features that could be detected were limited. A further reported finding was that TCR beta sequences accurately predicted the HLA-A and HLA-B alleles for most subjects in the first cohort. Linkage disequilibrium might explain the correlated functional status among segregating V segments, but an unknown experimental factor could not be ruled out. The 87-base-pair reads could not distinguish some IMGT-functional V segments, including TRBV6-2 and TRBV6-3, so those segments were excluded. According to a later analysis, most CMV-associated TCR beta chains appeared to be HLA-restricted, and the HLA associations seemed to be driven largely by CMV exposure. In a later analysis, HLA-associated TCR beta chains showed more clonal expansion and lower generation probabilities than non-associated chains that were equally common. Because HLA typing was missing for some donors at each locus, association tests included only the typed subset. While some public TCRs were present in many individuals, most TCR sequences turned up only very rarely across donors. The only immune exposure information available for the cohort was CMV serostatus. In vitro tests confirmed that a few of the cytomegalovirus-associated TCR beta chains recognize cytomegalovirus antigens. In a later genetic analysis, fewer N-insertions in productive TCRs were reported among donors in an Asian-associated ancestry cluster than the roughly 700-donor mean. In a later genetic analysis, a missense DCLRE1C variant was associated with V-gene and J-gene trimming of TCR beta chains, and the association was replicated in an independent cohort. The earlier analysis of 587 of the donors excluded 15 to 20 rarely observed V segments, including chromosome 9 orphons, because counts were too low. According to a later analysis, TCR association rates differed among HLA loci, with DRB1 alleles showing the most associated TCRs and HLA-C alleles showing the fewest. The authors suggested that the approach could potentially be generalized to other disease states and immunological phenotypes.

The library was built by means of the immunoSEQ multiplex PCR assay. The multiplex PCR relied on a mix of 60 forward primers for TCR Vbeta segments and 13 reverse primers for TCR Jbeta segments. Amplification of the CDR3 region of rearranged TCR beta genes was performed with a multiplex PCR assay on genomic DNA. On the Illumina HiSeq System, the amplified TCR beta libraries were sequenced as 87-base-pair reads. Per the source publication's procedure: A later analysis counted about 76 million unique TCR beta chains across the 550 to 800 repertoires, and 10 million to 12 million of these chains were shared by at least two donors. Raw reads were error-corrected and collapsed into unique sequences by a nearest-neighbor algorithm in which closely related sequences were merged to remove PCR and sequencing errors. CDR3 sequences were aligned to IMGT reference sequences to assign V, D and J gene segments. Each retained sequence needed at least a six-nucleotide match to both a V gene segment and a J gene segment. Rearrangements were called productive when the CDR3 lacked stop codons and stayed in frame with V and J; all others were non-productive. CDR3 was defined by IMGT convention, running from the second conserved V-encoded cysteine to the conserved J-encoded phenylalanine. The earlier analysis of about 530 of the donors excluded any sequence lacking an unambiguous match to a single V gene segment. An earlier analysis of over 450 of the donors classified V segments as functional when productive rearrangements were above 56.7% and as segregating when the standard deviation between donors was above 5%. A statistical classification framework was built for diagnosing cytomegalovirus status from the catalog of TCR beta chain sequences. A later analysis assigned V and J genes by comparing TCR nucleotide sequences with IMGT/GENE-DB human TR gene sequences. In a later analysis, CDR3 sequences and most-parsimonious VDJ recombination scenarios were assigned using the TCRdist pipeline. In a later analysis, every TCR beta chain was defined by the combination of its CDR3 amino acid sequence and its V-gene family, and reads without a unique V-gene family were dropped. A later analysis removed 500 to 650 highly shared, low-generation-probability nucleotide sequences to deal with suspected cross-contamination and a sequencing artifact. In a later analysis, a clonal expansion index for each public chain was calculated from normalized within-repertoire ranks of inferred template counts. In a later analysis, generation probabilities were computed using a VDJ recombination model fitted to out-of-frame rearrangements, and the results were checked against IGoR. In a later analysis, TCR-TCR, TCR-HLA and TCR-CMV co-occurrence was scored with hypergeometric tests, and a repertoire-size bias correction was applied to TCR pairs. In a later analysis, false discovery rates were estimated by permuting HLA or CMV assignments 20 times. In a later analysis, co-occurring TCRs were grouped with DBSCAN, and TCRdist sequence similarity was added when clustering was performed within HLA-allele-positive subsets. For co-occurrence clustering, repertoires with fewer than 30,000 or more than 120,000 public chains were excluded, along with several repertoires with anomalous nucleotide sharing. Not all clones reach the TCRdb copy of this immuneACCESS table, which keeps in-frame sequences only. Checked studies attribute under half of the gap to unresolved V genes and leave the rest unexplained. V and J calls and clone size are as listed in that table; D and trimming were resolved from the DNA. This sample gives 150,000 to 200,000 clones in total; 70% to 90% of them show up just once. Under 2% of the sample lies in the top ten.

The cohort comprised 550 to 700 healthy bone marrow donors. At the time of sampling, every cohort member was nominally healthy, though immune exposures that went unrecorded were likely present. The donor tested CMV seronegative, placing the donor among the 300 to 400 seronegative members of the cohort. A peripheral blood sample was provided by each donor, and peripheral blood mononuclear cells were used for TCR beta sequencing. Genomic DNA was extracted from the blood cell samples with the Qiagen DNeasy Blood Extraction Kit. Trimming removed 0 bases from V and 3 bases from J, leaving 8 bases between the germline ends. As encoded in the germline V gene, CDR1 is KGHSH while CDR2 is LQKENI. Measured from the cysteine to the phenylalanine, the CDR3 is 14 residues long. Kept here is only the CDR3 DNA, which spans 42 bases and is read in frame from base 1. As concerns this clone: Its target antigen remains unknown. The input lacks base qualities; no much larger clone sits a single base away.

Source material: PBMCs. This receptor chain uses TRBV18 and TRBJ1-2; TRBD1 is a possible D gene, resting on 5 matching bases. The source is a young woman in good health and CMV-seronegative. CDR3 sequence: CASSPPTGDYGYTF. The DNA sequence is TGTGCCAGCTCACCACCAACGGGGGACTATGGCTACACCTTC.